The clone carrying this TCR beta chain was seen repeatedly, ten times or more. The antigen is undetermined. V was pared by 0 bases and J by 0 bases, with 13 bases between. Germline CDR1 and CDR2: SGHKS and YYEKEE (reference sequence). The CDR3 is 18 residues long. This sample is part of a study of molecular identifiers for immune sequencing clone quantification. Study-level findings and limits: Clones exceeding 20 RNA copies carried over 97% of effector molecules but under 1% of naive-cell molecules.

TCRdb used MiXCR to reprocess the PCR reads, holding one entry per CDR3 protein. In the table there are more than 550,000 distinct CDR3 sequences, about 25% of which are singletons. When naive CD8 T cells were sorted, they were gated as CD8+CD4-CCR7+CD45RA+. The V call is TRBV5-5, the J call TRBJ2-6; no reliable D call. The sample taken for sequencing was naive CD8+ T cells from blood, with Jurkat cell RNA spiked in. The subset: FACS-sorted CD8+CD4-CCR7+CD45RA+ naive T cells. This TCR was recovered from a human donor in good health. Some libraries in this study had Jurkat cell RNA spiked in. Written as DNA, the CDR3 is TGTGCCAGCAGCTTGGGTTGGGCGCATAGCTCTGGGGCCAACGTCCTGACTTTC. Its translation: CASSLGWAHSSGANVLTF.